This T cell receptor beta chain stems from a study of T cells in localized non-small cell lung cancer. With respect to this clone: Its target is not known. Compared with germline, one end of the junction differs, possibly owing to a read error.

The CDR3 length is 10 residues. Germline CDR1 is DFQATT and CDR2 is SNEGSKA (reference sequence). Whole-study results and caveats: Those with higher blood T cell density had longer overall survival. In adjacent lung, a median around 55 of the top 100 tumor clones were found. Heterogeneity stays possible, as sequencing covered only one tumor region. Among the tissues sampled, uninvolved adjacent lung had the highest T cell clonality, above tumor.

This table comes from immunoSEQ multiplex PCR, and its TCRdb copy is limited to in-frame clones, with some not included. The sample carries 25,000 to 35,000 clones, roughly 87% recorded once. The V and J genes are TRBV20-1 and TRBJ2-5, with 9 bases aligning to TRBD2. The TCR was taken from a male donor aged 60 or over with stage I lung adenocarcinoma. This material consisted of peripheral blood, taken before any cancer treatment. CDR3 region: CSASGRGGDF. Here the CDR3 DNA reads TGCAGTGCTAGCGGGCGGGGGGGCGACTTC.